Each of the 27 T cell receptor beta chains below was sequenced from the same sample in a study of blood T cells in healthy people across ages. PCR was performed a second time for roughly 7 to 11 cycles using a sample-barcoded 5' primer and a J-beta primer mix. TCRdb reanalysed the 5' RACE reads using MiXCR and keeps one entry per CDR3 protein. The sample has about 510,000 distinct CDR3 sequences, about 27% seen once. The sample was also linked to a second study, of T cells of mothers and their children.

Material: blood. Receptors were obtained from a boy between 2 and 10 years old in good health.

The J gene is TRBJ2-5, the V gene TRBV14, with D perhaps TRBD2 (7 bases). TRBJ2-1 explains the end of the DNA better; the J call may be wrong. The germline V gene encodes CDR1 SGHDN and CDR2 FVKESK. The CDR3 is 15 amino acids. CDR3 region: CASSPQQGGRDEQFF. CDR3 nucleotide sequence: TGTGCCAGCAGCCCCCAACAGGGAGGGCGCGATGAGCAGTTCTTC.

The chain is built from TRBV5-4 and TRBJ2-5, with 7 bases identical to TRBD1. V dropped 2 bases and J dropped 9; count of bases not matched to a gene: 7. Germline V gives CDR1 SGHNT, CDR2 YYREEE (reference sequence). This CDR3 has 13 amino acids. This CDR3 is CASSLGTENSQYF. CDR3 bases: TGTGCCAGCAGCTTAGGGACAGAGAATTCCCAGTACTTC.

CDR3 DNA: TGTGCCAGCAGTTTATTTTCGACAGCCTCATACGAGCAGTACTTC. Amino acid sequence: CASSLFSTASYEQYF. This chain uses TRBV27 with TRBJ2-5; D is perhaps TRBD1 (5 bases). The J call may be faulty, since TRBJ2-7 better matches the DNA end. The germline CDR1 and CDR2 sequences are MNHEY and SMNVEV (reference sequence). The CDR3 spans 15 residues.

This clonotype was seen a handful of times. The V gene is TRBV11-1, the J gene TRBJ2-6, with D maybe TRBD1 (6 bases). There are 18 residues in the CDR3. Germline V gene sequence: CDR1 SGHAT, CDR2 FQDESV (reference sequence). V lost 1 base and J lost 0, with 13 bases in between. The CDR3 spells CASSLERTAFSGANVLTF. CDR3 nucleotides: TGTGCCAGCAGCTTAGAAAGGACAGCCTTCTCTGGGGCCAACGTCCTGACTTTC. The variable domain in full, with the rest retrieved from reference TRBV11-1 and TRBJ2-6, is EAEVAQSPRYKITEKSQAVAFWCDPISGHATLYWYRQILGQGPELLVQFQDESVVDDSQLPKDRFSAERLKGVDSTLKIQPAELGDSAMYLCASSLERTAFSGANVLTFGAGSRLTVL.

The CDR3 here is CASSFPGTSGGARWTDTQYF. CDR3 coding DNA: TGTGCCAGCAGCTTCCCTGGGACTAGCGGGGGGGCCAGATGGACAGATACGCAGTATTTT. The chain employs TRBV7-8 and TRBJ2-3; 16 positions agree with TRBD2. The J segment lost 3 bases and the V segment lost 3 bases, leaving 12 bases of the junction unmatched. This CDR3 contains 20 residues. Germline lookup yields CDR1 SGHVS and CDR2 FQNEAQ.

A few counts support this clonotype. V is TRBV27 and J is TRBJ1-1, with a tentative D call TRBD1 (5 bases). Germline V lookup: CDR1 MNHEY, CDR2 SMNVEV (reference sequence). CDR3 size: 14 residues. V was cut by 4 bases and J by 5 bases, with 14 bases left in between. The DNA of the CDR3 is TGTGCCAGCAGTTGGGGGTCAGGGCGGACTGAAGCTTTCTTT. It yields the protein CASSWGSGRTEAFF.

V and J are TRBV20-1 and TRBJ1-1, with D possibly matching TRBD1 (5 bases). Deletions cut 2 bases from V and 1 base from J, with 8 bases between. From germline, CDR1 is DFQATT and CDR2 SNEGSKA (reference sequence). The length of the CDR3 is 13 residues. CDR3 protein: CSARSGQNTEAFF. Written as DNA, the CDR3 is TGCAGTGCTAGATCAGGGCAGAACACTGAAGCTTTCTTT.

This clonotype was observed a few times. The chain couples TRBV6-5 to TRBJ2-3; D might be TRBD1 (5 bases). Germline CDR1 and CDR2: MNHEY and SVGAGI. This CDR3 contains 13 residues. V was pared by 2 bases and J by 5 bases, with 8 bases between. CDR3 bases: TGTGCCAGCAGTTACAGGGGCAAAGATACGCAGTATTTT. Its protein product is CASSYRGKDTQYF.

V is TRBV29-1 and J is TRBJ2-2; 7 nucleotides agree with TRBD1. Trimming removed 7 bases from V and 0 bases from J; junction bases left unmatched: 2. Germline V CDR1 and CDR2: SQVTM, ANQGSEA. The CDR3 loop spans 13 amino acids. The CDR3 bases are TGCAGCGGGGGACAGACGAACACCGGGGAGCTGTTTTTT. Translation: CSGGQTNTGELFF.

The chain uses TRBV3-1 and TRBJ2-7, with D uncertain. Per germline, CDR1 LGHDT and CDR2 YNNKEL (reference sequence). The CDR3 contains 14 residues. V was trimmed by 5 bases and J by 1 base, leaving 12 bases between them. The CDR3, as DNA: TGTGCCAGCAGCACCTGGAGCTCATCCTACGAGCAGTACTTC. Its translation: CASSTWSSSYEQYF.

This clonotype has a handful of counts. Here the CDR3 reads CSVAPSGTGVLYTF. The CDR3 DNA follows: TGCAGCGTTGCCCCTAGTGGGACGGGGGTTTTATACACCTTC. V and J are TRBV29-1 and TRBJ1-2, with a possible D match to TRBD1 (5 bases). V lost 4 bases and J 11 bases, leaving 23 bases between the germline ends. The V gene's germline CDR1 is SQVTM and CDR2 ANQGSEA. The CDR3 is 14 amino acids.

The chain joins TRBV7-9 to TRBJ2-1; TRBD2 matches at 10 bases. V lost 0 bases, J lost 1 base, and 6 bases stayed unmatched. The CDR3 length is 18 residues. CDR1 and CDR2 from the germline V gene are SEHNR and FQNEAQ (reference sequence). CDR3 nucleotide sequence: TGTGCCAGCAGCTTAGCCCCGGGACTAGCGAGTTCCTACAATGAGCAGTTCTTC. Its translation: CASSLAPGLASSYNEQFF. The full variable domain, its missing parts supplied by reference TRBV7-9 and TRBJ2-1, is DTGVSQNPRHKITKRGQNVTFRCDPISEHNRLYWYRQTLGQGPEFLTYFQNEAQLEKSRLLSDRFSAERPKGSFSTLEIQRTEQGDSAMYLCASSLAPGLASSYNEQFFGPGTRLTVL.

The V call is TRBV27, the J call TRBJ2-5; TRBD2 aligns across 7 bases. The J call could be wrong; TRBJ2-7 is a better fit for the DNA end. The CDR3 is 16 amino acids. Germline lookup yields CDR1 MNHEY and CDR2 SMNVEV (reference sequence). CDR3 loop: CASSPRLALSSYEQYF. Written as DNA, the CDR3 is TGTGCCAGCAGTCCCCGACTAGCCTTATCCTCCTACGAGCAGTACTTC.

This clonotype was counted between two and nine times. The V and J genes are TRBV7-9 and TRBJ2-5; 7 bases map to TRBD2. There are 13 residues in the CDR3. Germline V lookup: CDR1 SEHNR, CDR2 FQNEAQ (reference sequence). V lost 4 bases and J lost 5; bases outside the gene matches: 4. CDR3 nucleotide sequence: TGTGCCAGCAGCTCGACTAGCACGGAGACCCAGTACTTC. Its protein is CASSSTSTETQYF.

The chain is built from TRBV14 and TRBJ2-3; D not resolved. Germline lookup yields CDR1 SGHDN and CDR2 FVKESK. V was shortened by 6 bases and J by 2 bases, with 9 bases between the two germline ends. This CDR3 is built from 13 residues. CDR3 sequence reads: CASRGANTDTQYF. In DNA form, the CDR3 reads TGTGCCAGCAGGGGCGCAAACACAGATACGCAGTATTTT.

This clonotype occurred a few times. The rearrangement joins TRBV4-1 to TRBJ2-1; TRBD2 matches at 13 bases. The DNA end favors TRBJ2-7, so the J call may be wrong. The CDR3 is made up of 16 amino acids. Germline V gene data show CDR1 as MGHRA and CDR2 as YSYEKL. The CDR3 is CASSLRTSGGSYEQYF. CDR3 DNA: TGCGCCAGCAGCCTCCGGACTAGCGGGGGATCCTACGAGCAGTACTTC.

A few counts support this clonotype. The chain couples TRBV5-1 to TRBJ2-3; possibly TRBD2 for D (5 bases). V was shortened by 0 bases and J by 0 bases, with 8 bases between the two germline ends. CDR3 size: 15 residues. Germline V gene sequence: CDR1 SGHRS, CDR2 YFSETQ. The DNA for the CDR3 is TGCGCCAGCAGCTTGGTTGCGGGTAGCACAGATACGCAGTATTTT. It encodes CASSLVAGSTDTQYF.

There are a few counts of this clonotype. The V and J genes are TRBV21-1 and TRBJ2-1; the D segment call TRBD2 is taken from the table without a DNA check. TRBV21-1 is given as a pseudogene. The CDR3 contains 20 residues. CDR3 region: CASSKVPKAREDPYYNEQFF. The CDR3 nucleotides read TGTGCCAGCAGCAAAGTCCCTAAGGCGCGGGAGGACCCCTATTACAATGAGCAGTTCTTC.

The chain joins TRBV12-3 or TRBV12-4 to TRBJ1-1; a possible D gene is TRBD1 (6 bases). Trimming cost V 6 bases and J 5 bases, with 13 bases left between them. The CDR3 contains 13 residues. CDR3 loop: CASSVAGDTEAFF. The CDR3 bases are TGTGCCAGCAGCGTCGCAGGGGATACTGAAGCTTTCTTT.

This clonotype was detected only a few times. The chain is built from TRBV10-3 and TRBJ2-7; D call uncertain. Germline CDR1 and CDR2: ENHRY and SYGVKD. The ends were cut back, 2 bases at V and 5 bases at J, with 22 bases in the middle. This CDR3 contains 17 residues. CDR3 protein: CAISEHAFDSDHDEQYF. CDR3 sequence (DNA): TGTGCCATCAGTGAGCACGCGTTCGACTCCGACCACGACGAGCAGTACTTC.

Only a few counts were recorded for this clonotype. This chain joins TRBV15 and TRBJ2-3; 9 positions match TRBD1. The CDR3 is 18 residues long. With 0 bases clipped from V and 1 base from J, the junction kept 8 bases outside the gene matches. In germline, CDR1 is LNHNV, CDR2 YYDKDF (reference sequence). The CDR3 sequence: CATSRDPHWDRGTDTQYF. The CDR3 coding sequence is TGTGCCACCAGCAGAGACCCACACTGGGACAGGGGCACAGATACGCAGTATTTT.

V usage is TRBV14 and J usage is TRBJ2-1; 7 bases line up with TRBD1. The J call may be faulty, since TRBJ2-7 better matches the DNA end. The CDR3 runs 15 residues. Germline CDR1 SGHDN, CDR2 FVKESK. The CDR3 spells CASSLWGQPTPEQYF. CDR3 DNA sequence: TGTGCCAGCAGCCTTTGGGGACAGCCAACCCCCGAGCAGTACTTC.

The genes are TRBV9 and TRBJ1-4; the D gene is possibly TRBD1 (5 bases). The CDR3 sequence is 14 residues long. Trimming shortened V by 3 bases and J by 7 bases, and 13 bases separated the two germline ends. Germline-derived CDR1 and CDR2 are SGDLS and YYNGEE. CDR3 in amino acids: CASSASGTVEKLFF. In nucleotides, the CDR3 is TGTGCCAGCAGCGCCTCCGGGACGGTTGAAAAACTGTTTTTT.

The chain links TRBV19 to TRBJ1-1, with D possibly TRBD1 on 5 matching bases. Trimming left V 1 base short and J 3 bases short, with 9 bases between. The germline gives CDR1 LNHDA, CDR2 SQIVND (reference sequence). The CDR3 contains 14 residues. The CDR3 coding sequence is TGTGCCAGTAGTATAGGGGACGGATACACTGAAGCTTTCTTT. Translation: CASSIGDGYTEAFF.

This clonotype was detected a few times. The chain joins TRBV10-3 to TRBJ2-5, with unresolved D. Judging by the DNA end, TRBJ2-7 fits better; the J call may be wrong. The CDR3 contains 13 residues. The germline CDR1 and CDR2 sequences are ENHRY and SYGVKD. This CDR3 is CAIRTESSYEQYF. In DNA form, the CDR3 reads TGTGCCATCAGGACTGAGAGCTCCTACGAGCAGTACTTC.

Only a few counts were recorded for this clonotype. The chain joins TRBV7-2 to TRBJ2-7; D is tentatively TRBD1 or TRBD2 (5 bases each). The CDR3 extends over 15 amino acids. Trimming stripped 5 bases from V and 0 bases from J, with 14 bases between. Germline V CDR1 and CDR2: SGHTA, FQGNSA. CDR3 sequence: CASSPGRGVSYEQYF. The CDR3 bases are TGTGCCAGCAGCCCGGGGAGAGGGGTCTCCTACGAGCAGTACTTC.

This clonotype has more than one count but fewer than ten. V and J are TRBV14 and TRBJ2-2; 7 bases are shared with TRBD2. CDR1 is SGHDN, CDR2 FVKESK, per germline. This CDR3 region has 15 residues. The trim removed 5 bases at V and 1 base at J, leaving 4 bases unmatched. CDR3 region: CASSKAGLNTGELFF. CDR3 bases: TGTGCCAGCAGCAAAGCGGGATTGAACACCGGGGAGCTGTTTTTT.